This TCR delta chain is from a study of Vδ1+ human thymocytes (dated by TCRdb to the late 2010s). Looking at the study overall: mRNA-level TRG and TRD CDR3 repertoires of highly purified Vdelta1+ thymocytes from young children were characterised as a data resource. Earlier work had validated the multiplex-based CDR3 amplicon strategy against 5'RACE-based methods for generating CDR3 amplicons. Here is what the overall study found, with its caveats: Roughly a fifth of thymic TRD sequences were found to be Vdelta2 (and few were Vdelta3) despite high sort purity, in contrast to peripheral blood Vdelta1+ controls. Because unexpected Vdelta2 sequences could lead to misinterpretation of bulk repertoire data, the authors recommended using highly purified populations and single-cell validation. Many TRG clonotypes were found to be shared between donors (up to about 6.9x10^3), whereas TRD repertoires were found to be essentially private (max about 100 shared). In contrast to oligoclonal peripheral blood repertoires, thymic TRG and TRD repertoires appeared to be highly polyclonal with Gaussian CDR3 length distributions. Because no clustering by age or sex was observed, donors were not stratified by these variables in the analyses.

Thymic samples were depleted of alphabeta T cells, then CD3+ TCRVdelta1+ TCRVdelta2- thymocytes were FACS-sorted. Sorted Vdelta1+ thymocyte purity ranged from roughly 97% to 99.6%. The thymic specimens were obtained from under ten paediatric patients, aged about 5 days to 15 months, who were having corrective cardiac surgery. Thymic tissue was dispersed and mononuclear cells isolated on a Histopaque-1077 density gradient. The staining antibodies were anti-TCRVdelta1 clone TS8.2, anti-TCRVdelta2 clone B6, anti-CD3 clone HIT3a and anti-TCRalphabeta clone IP26. This clone appeared a few times. The specificity of this receptor is unknown. No base quality values were provided; no much bigger clone lies one nucleotide off. CDR1 and CDR2, looked up from the germline V gene, are TSWWSYY and QGS. V drops 0 bases and J drops 4 bases, leaving 30 bases in between. The CDR3 sequence holds 21 residues, the cysteine and phenylalanine included. The CDR3 DNA has 63 bases and is translated from base 1.

RNA extraction was carried out with the RNeasy mini kit, and reverse transcription was then done using Superscript III. CDR3 amplicons were produced by multiplex PCR using pooled V-gene forward primers and a constant-region reverse primer with Illumina adaptor overhangs. After gel purification, the amplicons were indexed with Nextera index primers during about 8 additional PCR cycles and then purified using AMPure XP beads. Libraries were sequenced on an Illumina MiSeq with paired-end 250 bp reads, dual indexing and about 20% PhiX spike-in. In the source study's methods: FastQC was used to quality check the reads, while ea-utils fastq-join merged the TRG read pairs. IMGT/HighV-QUEST was used to annotate the sequences, only productive sequences with an unambiguous V-gene assignment were kept, and clonotypes were defined as sequences sharing an identical CDR3 sequence. For downstream analysis, the tools were VDJtools 1.1.1, tcR 2.2.3, Treemap and vegan Shannon diversity in R 3.4.4. Via CATT, TCRdb reprocessed the public reads, and rows with identical DNA were then joined. TCRdb's processing, not the authors', yielded these V and J calls. This sample lists 23,000 or so delta-chain clones; about 29% were detected once. The ten largest clones take up about 1.6% of the sample.

The TCR comes from a boy under two years old who had congenital heart surgery. Recombination linked TRDV1 to TRDJ1; the D match is possibly TRDD2 or TRDD3, with 9 bases aligned in each. Sequencing was done on a sample of Vdelta1+ gamma-delta thymocytes from the thymus. The cell subset or site tag for this specimen amounts to: FACS-sorted CD3+ TCRalphabeta- TCRVdelta1+ TCRVdelta2- thymocytes. The DNA sequence is TGTGCTCTTGGGGAACTCGTCCCCTCCTTCCTACATCCTGGGGGATTCGATAAACTCATCTTT. Translated, this gives CALGELVPSFLHPGGFDKLIF.